The sample holds a few counts of the clone carrying this T cell receptor beta chain. What it binds is not known. This entry is derived from a study of post-analysis software for immune sequencing data. Overall study context: Disease trajectories encompassed relapsing-remitting, secondary progressive and progressive-relapsing multiple sclerosis. Findings and limits, study-wide: Strong co-clustering by F measure was evident for samples that had been prepared in the same batch. Among multiple sclerosis patients, normalized Chao1 diversity was significantly below that of controls. Patients showed TRBV5-6, TRBV5-1 and TRBV20-1 among five TRBV segments more frequent than in controls.

The CDR3 spans 16 residues. The J segment lost 3 bases and the V segment lost 6 bases, leaving 12 bases of the junction unmatched. Germline values: CDR1 MNHNY, CDR2 SVGAGI (reference sequence). Researchers reported that TCR beta cDNA libraries carried unique molecular identifiers. Researchers reported 400,000 to 600,000 cDNA molecules coming from 1 to 10 million T cells. TCRdb re-derived calls from the PCR reads in MiXCR, one entry per CDR3 protein. The sample contains hundreds of thousands of distinct CDR3 sequences, roughly half of which appear only once. V usage is TRBV6-6 and J usage is TRBJ2-7, with TRBD2 matching over 9 bases. This receptor was obtained from a girl between 5 and 17 years old with multiple sclerosis. The sequenced sample consisted of blood. CDR3 coding DNA: TGTGCCAGCAGGCCCCCCGGTAGCGGGGGAGTCTACGAGCAGTACTTC. Translation: CASRPPGSGGVYEQYF.